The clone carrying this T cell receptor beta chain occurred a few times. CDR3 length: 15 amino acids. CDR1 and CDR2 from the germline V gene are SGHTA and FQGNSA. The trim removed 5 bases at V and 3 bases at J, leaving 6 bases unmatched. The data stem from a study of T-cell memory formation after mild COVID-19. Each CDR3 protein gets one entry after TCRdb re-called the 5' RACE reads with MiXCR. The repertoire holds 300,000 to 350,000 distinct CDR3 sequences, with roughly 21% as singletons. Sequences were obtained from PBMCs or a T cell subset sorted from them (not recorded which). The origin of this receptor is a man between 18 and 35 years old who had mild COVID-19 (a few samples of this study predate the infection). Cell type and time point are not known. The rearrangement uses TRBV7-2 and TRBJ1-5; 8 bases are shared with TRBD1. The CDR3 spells CASSPLQGVNQPQHF. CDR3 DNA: TGTGCCAGCAGCCCACTACAGGGGGTCAATCAGCCCCAGCATTTT.